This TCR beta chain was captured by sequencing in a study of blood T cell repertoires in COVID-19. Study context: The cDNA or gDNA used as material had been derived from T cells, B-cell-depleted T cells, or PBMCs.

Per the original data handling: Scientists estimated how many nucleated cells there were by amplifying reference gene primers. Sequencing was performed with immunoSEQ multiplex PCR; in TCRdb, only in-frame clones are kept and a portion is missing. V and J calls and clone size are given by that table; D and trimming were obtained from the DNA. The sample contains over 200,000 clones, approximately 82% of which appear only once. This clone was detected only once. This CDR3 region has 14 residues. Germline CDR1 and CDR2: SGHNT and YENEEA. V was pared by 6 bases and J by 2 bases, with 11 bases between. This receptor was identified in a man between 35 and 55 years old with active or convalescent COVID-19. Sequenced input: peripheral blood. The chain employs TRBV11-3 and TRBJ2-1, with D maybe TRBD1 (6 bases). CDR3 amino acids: CASRYRVPYNEQFF. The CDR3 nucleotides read TGTGCCAGCAGGTACAGGGTGCCCTACAATGAGCAGTTCTTC.